This T cell receptor (beta chain) was retrieved from a study of radiation and T cells in renal cell carcinoma. General study findings and limits: In blood, top tumor clones expanded by 2 weeks, shrinking by 4.

The time point was: blood 4 weeks post-SBRT, at nephrectomy. Stated treatment: 15 Gy SBRT to primary tumor, nephrectomy 4 weeks later. Nephrectomy followed 15 Gy stereotactic body radiation by 4 weeks. TCRdb keeps only in-frame clones here, not all; method: immunoSEQ multiplex PCR. The table records around 170,000 clones, about 85% of them present only once. The CDR3 loop spans 15 amino acids. Germline CDR1 and CDR2: LNHDA and SQIVND (reference sequence). V lost 4 bases to trimming and J lost 6 bases; unmatched junction nucleotides: 10. A remark on this clone: Its antigen is undetermined.

The sequenced sample was blood, obtained from a patient whose treatment included radiotherapy and nephrectomy. The TCR originated in a woman aged 50 to 60 with renal cell carcinoma. This sequence joins TRBV19 and TRBJ1-1; the match to TRBD1 covers 8 bases. CDR3 residues: CASSTADRAFSEAFF. CDR3 sequence (DNA): TGTGCCAGTAGTACCGCGGACAGGGCATTCTCTGAAGCTTTCTTT.